This T cell receptor beta chain was recovered during a study of control samples from healthy donors and cancer patients. The protocol was immunoSEQ multiplex PCR, while the TCRdb copy is restricted to in-frame clones and leaves out a portion. The data show 90,000 to 150,000 clones, roughly 88% seen once. The sample consisted of blood. The receptor's source is a middle-aged man in good health.

The CDR3 loop reads CASSRDGGLGNEKLFF. The CDR3 nucleotides are TGCGCCAGCAGTCGGGACGGCGGGCTGGGTAATGAAAAACTGTTTTTT. The chain has TRBV5-1 and TRBJ1-4; possible D gene TRBD1, 5 bases. This CDR3 is built from 16 residues. V was clipped by 5 bases and J by 4 bases, with 18 bases between them. From germline, CDR1 is SGHRS and CDR2 YFSETQ.